The clone carrying this T cell receptor beta chain was detected a few times. Antigen unknown. Donors had nominal health at sampling but likely had unrecorded immune exposures. The data belong to a study of cytomegalovirus exposure and HLA in healthy donors. The overall study: An early release of data contained 75 million to 100 million unique TCRs, which came from HLA-typed donors. The study's findings and limits: There were some public TCRs occurring in many donors, but most TCR sequences were rare. Reportedly, HLA-A and HLA-B alleles of most subjects were accurately predicted from TCR beta.

Germline CDR1 is MGHDK and CDR2 is SYGVNS. Trimming shortened V by 3 bases and J by 7 bases, and 15 bases separated the two germline ends. CDR3 size: 15 residues. PCR primers comprised 60 Vbeta and 13 Jbeta primers. The table came from immunoSEQ multiplex PCR; TCRdb's copy has only in-frame clones and leaves some out. The table includes around 120,000 clones, roughly 80% detected once. The clonotype was recovered from a woman under 40 in good health and CMV-seropositive. The sequenced sample consisted of PBMCs. The V gene is TRBV25-1, the J gene TRBJ1-4; D unresolved. Written as DNA, the CDR3 is TGTGCCAGCAGTGATCAAGGGCTCCGGGGTGAAAAACTGTTTTTT. As protein: CASSDQGLRGEKLFF.